A selection of T cell receptor beta chains follows, all from one sample in a study of cytomegalovirus exposure and HLA in healthy donors. Produced via immunoSEQ multiplex PCR; TCRdb's table is partial and in-frame only. The table lists roughly 180,000 clones, approximately 85% of them singletons. Sequencing used PBMCs. These receptors originate from a girl aged 5 to 17 in good health and CMV-seropositive. Each CDR3 is given without its conserved first and last residue.

j_call: TRBJ1-6
v_call: TRBV9
cdr3_aa: ASSVRVEDSPLH

j_call: TRBJ1-5
v_call: TRBV19
cdr3_aa: ASRQGAWGNQPQH

j_call: TRBJ2-7
v_call: TRBV30
cdr3_aa: AWGRIQRVSSFEQY

j_call: TRBJ2-7
v_call: TRBV7-6
cdr3_aa: ASSHQGTYEQY

j_call: TRBJ2-5
v_call: TRBV10-1
cdr3_aa: ATEGLAGDEETQY

j_call: TRBJ2-7
v_call: TRBV7-2
cdr3_aa: ASSLSQGARWDEQY

j_call: TRBJ2-2
v_call: TRBV2
cdr3_aa: ASRVAGGPGELF

j_call: TRBJ1-3
v_call: TRBV4-3
cdr3_aa: ASSQEEGSGNTIY

j_call: TRBJ2-3
v_call: TRBV4-3
cdr3_aa: ASSHPREGGSDTQY

j_call: TRBJ2-3
v_call: TRBV5-1
cdr3_aa: ASSGPDSSTDTQY

j_call: TRBJ1-2
v_call: TRBV6-6
cdr3_aa: ASSPAIALGYT

j_call: TRBJ1-6
v_call: TRBV20-1
cdr3_aa: SAEQGMRLH

j_call: TRBJ2-7
v_call: TRBV15
cdr3_aa: ATSRDTGPYEQY

j_call: TRBJ2-5
v_call: TRBV6-1
cdr3_aa: ASSVARGALQETQY

j_call: TRBJ2-3
v_call: TRBV7-9
cdr3_aa: ASTAPGQGAGTQY

j_call: TRBJ2-1
v_call: TRBV9
cdr3_aa: ASSVAPTGFSNEQF

j_call: TRBJ2-7
v_call: TRBV10-3
cdr3_aa: AISESASGGRDEQY

j_call: TRBJ2-3
v_call: TRBV5-1
cdr3_aa: ASSLAGTSGNTDTQY

j_call: TRBJ2-7
v_call: TRBV11-2
cdr3_aa: ASSLVSLGTGPSYEQY

j_call: TRBJ1-4
v_call: TRBV14
cdr3_aa: ASSQGRRATNEKLF

j_call: TRBJ2-5
v_call: TRBV7-7
cdr3_aa: ASSPGPGETQY

j_call: TRBJ1-5
v_call: TRBV7-9
cdr3_aa: ASGQGMDQPQH

j_call: TRBJ2-5
v_call: TRBV19
cdr3_aa: ASSMGQGPGETQY

j_call: TRBJ2-7
v_call: TRBV5-6
cdr3_aa: ASRPTGTSDSYEQY

j_call: TRBJ2-3
v_call: TRBV29-1
cdr3_aa: SVDAGVVDTQY

j_call: TRBJ1-2
v_call: TRBV4-1
cdr3_aa: ASSQAPTEPGWGGDGYT

j_call: TRBJ2-1
v_call: TRBV18
cdr3_aa: ASSPPRRDDNEQF

j_call: TRBJ2-5
v_call: TRBV11-2
cdr3_aa: ASSPALTGVETQY

j_call: TRBJ1-5
v_call: TRBV5-1
cdr3_aa: ASSLGDSFNQPQH

j_call: TRBJ2-7
v_call: TRBV27
cdr3_aa: ASSLSRATSYEQY

j_call: TRBJ2-3
v_call: TRBV5-6
cdr3_aa: ASTAWMGSGWGDTQY

j_call: TRBJ2-2
v_call: TRBV6-1
cdr3_aa: ASSVYPGQELYPGELF

j_call: TRBJ2-7
v_call: TRBV6-5
cdr3_aa: ASSPRGGRYEQY

j_call: TRBJ2-1
v_call: TRBV4-1
cdr3_aa: ASSPSGSSYNEQF

j_call: TRBJ1-1
v_call: TRBV27
cdr3_aa: ASSPRGLTEAF

j_call: TRBJ2-7
v_call: TRBV11-2
cdr3_aa: ASRLNIDSLYYEQY

j_call: TRBJ2-7
v_call: TRBV5-6
cdr3_aa: ASLRQGPYEQY

j_call: TRBJ1-1
v_call: TRBV9
cdr3_aa: ASSVVGGSNTEAF

j_call: TRBJ2-7
v_call: TRBV27
cdr3_aa: ASSLVGRDTYEQY

j_call: TRBJ1-1
v_call: TRBV19
cdr3_aa: ASRVGGSMNTEAF

j_call: TRBJ2-7
v_call: TRBV6-1
cdr3_aa: ASSGPGQAYEQY

j_call: TRBJ2-7
v_call: TRBV2
cdr3_aa: ASSKAWEGNEQY

j_call: TRBJ2-3
v_call: TRBV5-1
cdr3_aa: ASSSTRRLAGLHGGTDTQY

j_call: TRBJ1-2
v_call: TRBV10-3
cdr3_aa: AISHPLGGGTYGYT

j_call: TRBJ2-1
v_call: TRBV27
cdr3_aa: ASSLTPTGMGNEQF

j_call: TRBJ2-2
v_call: TRBV2
cdr3_aa: ASQNTGELF

j_call: TRBJ2-1
v_call: TRBV11-2
cdr3_aa: ASSLVGGAETDEQF

j_call: TRBJ1-5
v_call: TRBV14
cdr3_aa: ASSRGGQPQH

j_call: TRBJ2-7
v_call: TRBV9
cdr3_aa: ASSVDSGGSYEQY

j_call: TRBJ2-2
v_call: TRBV11-2
cdr3_aa: ASSDHRQGLNTGELF

j_call: TRBJ2-3
v_call: TRBV7-2
cdr3_aa: ASSRLAGGSDTQY

j_call: TRBJ1-6
v_call: TRBV5-6
cdr3_aa: ASTKQGAFSSPLH

j_call: TRBJ2-1
v_call: TRBV4-3
cdr3_aa: ASSQDLASGVYNEQF

j_call: TRBJ2-3
v_call: TRBV9
cdr3_aa: ASSVVGGGLTDTQY

j_call: TRBJ2-3
v_call: TRBV9
cdr3_aa: ASSGGLGTDTQY

j_call: TRBJ1-2
v_call: TRBV7-6
cdr3_aa: ASSIDRSYGYT

j_call: TRBJ2-1
v_call: TRBV14
cdr3_aa: ASSRAGTGSISQF

j_call: TRBJ1-1
v_call: TRBV6-1
cdr3_aa: ASSPQGSTEAF

j_call: TRBJ2-2
v_call: TRBV2
cdr3_aa: ASRTSGGVITGELF